The rows below give T cell receptor beta chains drawn from one sample of a study of shared clonotypes between healthy human individuals. This table comes from immunoSEQ multiplex PCR, and its TCRdb copy is limited to in-frame clones, with some not included. The data show about 490,000 clones, 78% seen once. Sequenced: PBMCs. The receptors derive from a woman aged 40 to 49 in good health. Some clones in this sample may be carry-over from other donors' samples. CDR3s include the opening cysteine and the closing phenylalanine or tryptophan. D genes are given only for firm matches. Clone size is not always given. Where it is, it says once, few, many or a class for expanded clones.

>-|-|TRBJ1-3|TRBV28
CASSFSPGAGNTIYF
TGTGCCAGCAGTTTTTCCCCCGGCGCTGGAAACACCATATATTTT
>-|-|TRBJ2-1|TRBV11-2
CASSSSASSYNEQFF
TGTGCCAGCAGCTCTAGCGCGAGCTCCTACAATGAGCAGTTCTTC
>-|-|TRBJ2-1|TRBV7-2
CASSLEVNEQFF
TGTGCCAGCAGCTTAGAGGTCAATGAGCAGTTCTTC
>-|-|TRBJ2-2|TRBV18
CASSPSPRGELFF
TGTGCCAGCTCACCCAGCCCCAGGGGGGAGCTGTTTTTT
>-|-|TRBJ2-5|TRBV10-1
CASSESLQETQYF
TGCGCCAGCAGTGAGTCGCTTCAAGAGACCCAGTACTTC
>few|TRBD1|TRBJ2-7|TRBV7-2
CASSPDRVSYEQYF
TGTGCCAGCAGTCCCGACAGGGTCTCCTACGAGCAGTACTTC
>-|-|TRBJ2-4|TRBV7-3
CASSLHPGHPVQYF
TGTGCCAGCAGCTTACACCCAGGCCACCCGGTTCAGTACTTC
>once|-|TRBJ2-5|TRBV5-4
CASSLAEAAQETQYF
TGTGCCAGCAGCTTGGCCGAGGCCGCGCAAGAGACCCAGTACTTC
>-|-|TRBJ2-3|TRBV4-3
CASSQDRGRRTDTQYF
TGCGCCAGCAGCCAAGATCGGGGGAGACGCACAGATACGCAGTATTTT
>once|TRBD1|TRBJ2-7|TRBV5-1
CASSFLQGDYEQYF
TGCGCCAGCAGCTTCTTACAGGGGGACTACGAGCAGTACTTC
>-|-|TRBJ2-3|TRBV6-4
CASSDSVRDSDTQYF
TGTGCCAGCAGTGACTCGGTCCGAGACTCAGATACGCAGTATTTT
>-|TRBD1|TRBJ1-2|TRBV30
CAWESGGLIYGYTF
TGTGCCTGGGAATCAGGGGGCTTGATCTATGGCTACACCTTC
>-|-|TRBJ1-2|TRBV6-5
CASSPRGLSRNTF
TGTGCCAGCAGTCCCCGGGGCCTTTCAAGGAACACCTTC
>-|-|TRBJ1-1|TRBV7-8
CASTTPQVNTEAFF
TGTGCCAGCACCACCCCGCAGGTGAACACTGAAGCTTTCTTT
>-|-|TRBJ2-5|TRBV19
CASSRPLETQYF
TGTGCCAGCTCGAGGCCTTTGGAGACCCAGTACTTC
>-|-|TRBJ2-7|TRBV30
CAWSVSYEQYF
TGTGCCTGGAGTGTCTCCTACGAGCAGTACTTC